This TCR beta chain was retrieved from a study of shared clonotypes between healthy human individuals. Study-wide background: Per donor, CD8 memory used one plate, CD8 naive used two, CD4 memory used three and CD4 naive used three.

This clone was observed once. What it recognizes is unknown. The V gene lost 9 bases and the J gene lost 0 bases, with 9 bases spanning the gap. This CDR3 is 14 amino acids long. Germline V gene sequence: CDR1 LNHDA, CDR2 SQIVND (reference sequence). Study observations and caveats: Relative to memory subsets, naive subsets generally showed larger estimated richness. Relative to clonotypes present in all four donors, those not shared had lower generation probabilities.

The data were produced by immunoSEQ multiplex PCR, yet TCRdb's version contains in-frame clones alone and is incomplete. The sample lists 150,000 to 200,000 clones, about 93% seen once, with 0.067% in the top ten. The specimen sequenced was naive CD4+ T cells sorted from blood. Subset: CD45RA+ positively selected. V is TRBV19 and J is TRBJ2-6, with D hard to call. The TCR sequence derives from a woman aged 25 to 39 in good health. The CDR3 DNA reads TGTGCCAGCAGTGAGGTCTCTGGGGCCAACGTCCTGACTTTC. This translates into CASSEVSGANVLTF. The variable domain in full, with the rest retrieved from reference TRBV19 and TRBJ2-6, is DGGITQSPKYLFRKEGQNVTLSCEQNLNHDAMYWYRQDPGQGLRLIYYSQIVNDFQKGDIAEGYSVSREKKESFPLTVTSAQKNPTAFYLCASSEVSGANVLTFGAGSRLTVL.